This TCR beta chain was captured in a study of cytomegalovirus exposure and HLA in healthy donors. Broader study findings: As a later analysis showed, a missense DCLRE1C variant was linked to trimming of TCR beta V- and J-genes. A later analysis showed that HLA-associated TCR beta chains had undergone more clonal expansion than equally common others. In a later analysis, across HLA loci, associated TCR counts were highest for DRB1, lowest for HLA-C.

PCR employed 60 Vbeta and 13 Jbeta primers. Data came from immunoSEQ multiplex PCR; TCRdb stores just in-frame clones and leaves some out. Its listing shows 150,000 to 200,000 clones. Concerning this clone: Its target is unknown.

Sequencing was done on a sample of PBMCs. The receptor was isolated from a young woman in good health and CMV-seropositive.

Written as DNA, the CDR3 is TGTGCCAGCAGTGAATACCTGGGACAGGGCGGCTATGGCTACACCTTC. Protein sequence: CASSEYLGQGGYGYTF. This chain uses TRBV6-1 with TRBJ1-2, with 9 bases fitting TRBD1. CDR1 MNHNS and CDR2 SASEGT come from the germline V gene. The CDR3 covers 16 residues. V shed 2 bases and J 4 bases; nucleotides not matched to a gene: 8.